Below, 5 T cell receptor beta chains from the same sample are listed, as sequenced in a study of T cell responses to AZD1222 COVID-19 vaccine (dated by TCRdb to the early 2020s). This sample's time point label indicates: baseline before first vaccination. Preparation of the library involved the immunoSEQ multiplex PCR assay. TCRdb re-hosts the immuneACCESS table, in-frame sequences only. Its copies lack some clones; in the studies checked, an unresolved V gene accounts for under half of them, and the cause for the rest is not known. This sample gives 150,000 to 200,000 clones in total; approximately 93% of them show up just once. 0.7% to 0.9% of the sample rests with the top ten. The source material was peripheral blood, sampled on day 0 of AZD1222 vaccination. These receptors were obtained from an adult in good health.

The chain couples TRBV6-2 or TRBV6-3 to TRBJ2-4, with 11 bases identical to TRBD2. V shed 4 bases, J shed 6 bases, and the junction held 14 bases outside the gene matches. CDR3 size: 18 residues. The germline V gene has CDR1 MNHEY and CDR2 SVGEGT. CDR3 protein: CASSSPFSGGAPGNIQYF. CDR3 sequence (DNA): TGTGCCAGCAGTTCCCCTTTTAGCGGGGGGGCCCCCGGAAACATTCAGTACTTC.

This chain uses TRBV5-4 with TRBJ1-6, with TRBD1 as a possible D gene (6 bases). This CDR3 region has 14 residues. V lost 1 base and J lost 7, with 9 bases in between. Per the germline V gene, CDR1 is SGHNT and CDR2 is YYREEE (reference sequence). DNA of the CDR3: TGTGCCAGCAGCTTGCCGGACAGAAATTCACCCCTCCACTTT. Translating it yields CASSLPDRNSPLHF.

CDR3 in DNA: TGCAGTGCTAGTGAAGGGAATAGCAATCAGCCCCAGCATTTT. Translation: CSASEGNSNQPQHF. This chain joins TRBV20-1 and TRBJ1-5; D unclear. The CDR3 is 14 amino acids. V was trimmed by 3 bases and J by 0 bases, leaving 9 bases between them. CDR1 and CDR2 from the germline V gene are DFQATT and SNEGSKA (reference sequence).

The V gene is TRBV2, the J gene TRBJ1-5; no reliable D call. Germline V CDR1 and CDR2: SNHLY, FYNNEI. The length of the CDR3 is 14 residues. V was pared by 6 bases and J by 5 bases, with 14 bases between. CDR3 DNA sequence: TGTGCCAGCAGATGGGGATTCCTCGATCAGCCCCAGCATTTT. Its translation is CASRWGFLDQPQHF.

Turning to this clone: Other DNA sequences from this sample encode an identical CDR3 as well. In DNA, the CDR3 is TGCGCCAGCAGCTTCCAGGGGGAGAACACTGAAGCTTTCTTT. Translation gives CASSFQGENTEAFF. The chain recombines TRBV5-1 with TRBJ1-1; TRBD1 agrees at 7 bases. The V gene end was trimmed by 2 bases and the J gene end by 1 base; junction bases not matched to a gene: 2. Germline V gives CDR1 SGHRS, CDR2 YFSETQ. The CDR3 sequence is 14 residues long.